Listed here are 17 T cell receptor beta chains from one sample, sequenced in a study of T-cell memory formation after mild COVID-19 (dated by TCRdb to the early 2020s). Library construction relied on 5' RACE. The sequencing machine was an Illumina NovaSeq 6000. The raw public data were reprocessed by TCRdb itself: fastp quality trimming at Q25, MiXCR clonotype calling, in-frame beta chains only. Rows with a matching CDR3 protein are joined into one entry that keeps the most common DNA and genes. Within this sample are some 160,000 distinct CDR3 sequences, with 10% to 15% of them counted one time only. The biggest ten clones account for about 3.6% of the sample. The sequenced sample consisted of PBMCs or a T cell subset sorted from them (not recorded which). Receptor source: a man between 18 and 29 years old who had mild COVID-19 (a few samples of this study predate the infection). The sample titles of this study are shuffled in the database, so cell type and time point are left out; the donor was told from shared clones.

The table lists this clonotype with a few counts. The rearrangement uses TRBV29-1 and TRBJ1-2, with D possibly being TRBD1 (5 bases). The ends were cut back, 5 bases at V and 4 bases at J, with 17 bases in the middle. The CDR3 runs 14 residues. The V gene's germline CDR1 is SQVTM and CDR2 ANQGSEA. CDR3 in DNA: TGCAGCGTTTCGGTATCAGGGCGGAGCTATGGCTACACCTTC. Translating it yields CSVSVSGRSYGYTF.

The chain employs TRBV2 and TRBJ1-5, with TRBD1 matching 7 bases. Germline CDR1 SNHLY, CDR2 FYNNEI. The V and J ends lost 5 bases and 3 bases, in that order; junction bases with no gene match: 4. This CDR3 comprises 14 residues. CDR3 loop: CASSLTGNNQPQHF. The CDR3, as DNA: TGTGCCAGCAGTCTGACAGGGAACAATCAGCCCCAGCATTTT.

The chain employs TRBV20-1 and TRBJ2-5, with 9 bases identical to TRBD2. Trimming took 6 bases from V and 5 from J; bases not matched to a gene: 7. Per germline, CDR1 DFQATT and CDR2 SNEGSKA (reference sequence). The CDR3 extends over 13 amino acids. The CDR3 coding sequence is TGCAGTGCCATCAGAGCGGGGGGTGAGACCCAGTACTTC. Translating gives CSAIRAGGETQYF.

The V call is TRBV2, the J call TRBJ2-7; D call uncertain. The length of the CDR3 is 14 residues. Germline V gene data show CDR1 as SNHLY and CDR2 as FYNNEI. V lost 6 bases and J lost 0, with 12 bases in between. The CDR3 here is CASRAVSGSYEQYF. CDR3 nucleotides: TGTGCCAGCAGGGCCGTCTCGGGCTCCTACGAGCAGTACTTC.

At least ten counts were recorded for this clonotype. This chain connects TRBV7-3 to TRBJ2-2, with TRBD2 matching over 7 bases. CDR1 and CDR2 (germline): SGHTA, FQGTGA. CDR3 size: 14 residues. Trimming removed 5 bases from V and 6 bases from J; junction bases left unmatched: 6. CDR3: CASSPQAGPGELFF. The CDR3 DNA reads as TGTGCCAGCAGCCCCCAAGCGGGACCCGGGGAGCTGTTTTTT.

This clonotype has just a few counts. This rearrangement joins TRBV7-2 to TRBJ2-3; 10 positions agree with TRBD2. V trimming: 5 bases; J trimming: 8 bases; junction bases outside the gene matches: 4. Germline CDR1 reads SGHTA; CDR2 reads FQGNSA. The CDR3 has 13 amino acids. CDR3 nucleotides: TGTGCCAGCAGCGTTAGCGGGGGGCCTACGCAGTATTTT. Protein product: CASSVSGGPTQYF. Complete variable domain (other parts from reference TRBV7-2 and TRBJ2-3): GAGVSQSPSNKVTEKGKDVELRCDPISGHTALYWYRQSLGQGLEFLIYFQGNSAPDKSGLPSDRFSAERTGGSVSTLTIQRTQQEDSAVYLCASSVSGGPTQYFGPGTRLTVL.

This clonotype came up a few times. This sequence joins TRBV10-3 and TRBJ2-3; 8 bases match TRBD2. Germline-derived CDR1 and CDR2 are ENHRY and SYGVKD. V shed 11 bases, J shed 4 bases, and the junction held 14 bases outside the gene matches. CDR3 size: 15 residues. The CDR3 here is CAVMPAGEWADTQYF. CDR3 DNA sequence: TGTGCCGTGATGCCAGCGGGGGAATGGGCAGATACGCAGTATTTT.

This clonotype was found a few times. This sequence joins TRBV20-1 and TRBJ2-3; 9 nucleotides line up with TRBD2. Per germline, CDR1 DFQATT and CDR2 SNEGSKA (reference sequence). CDR3 size: 15 residues. After removal of 3 bases from V and 6 bases from J, the junction contained 10 bases not matched to a gene. The CDR3 here is CSARFLGLAPDTQYF. The DNA of the CDR3 is TGCAGTGCTAGGTTTTTGGGACTAGCACCCGATACGCAGTATTTT.

This clonotype was seen a handful of times. The chain has TRBV4-3 and TRBJ2-1; the D gene is possibly TRBD2 (6 bases). Per germline, CDR1 LGHNA and CDR2 YSLEER. V lost 2 bases, J lost 2 bases, and 13 bases lay in between. The CDR3 contains 16 residues. The CDR3 is CASSQQVAVTYNEQFF. In DNA, the CDR3 is TGCGCCAGCAGCCAACAAGTAGCGGTTACCTACAATGAGCAGTTCTTC.

The V call is TRBV18, the J call TRBJ1-2; D is unclear. Per the germline V gene, CDR1 is KGHSH and CDR2 is LQKENI. The length of the CDR3 is 16 residues. The ends were cut back, 2 bases at V and 2 bases at J, with 15 bases in the middle. For the CDR3, the DNA is TGTGCCAGCTCACCATTTGAGGCCAGTTTCAACTATGGCTACACCTTC. This translates into CASSPFEASFNYGYTF.

This clonotype was seen a handful of times. The CDR3 DNA sequence: TGCGCCAGCAGGCACCTGTCTGGAAACACCATATATTTT. Protein product: CASRHLSGNTIYF. The chain uses TRBV4-3 and TRBJ1-3; D remains unclear. The germline gives CDR1 LGHNA, CDR2 YSLEER. Trimming removed 6 bases at V and 1 base at J, with 7 bases between. The CDR3 sequence is 13 residues long.

The chain links TRBV12-3 or TRBV12-4 to TRBJ1-2; D perhaps matches TRBD1 (5 bases). V was clipped by 3 bases and J by 7 bases, with 15 bases between them. The CDR3 is 14 amino acids. The CDR3 spells CASSFEGRDRGYTF. DNA of the CDR3: TGTGCCAGCAGTTTCGAGGGGCGCGACCGTGGCTACACCTTC.

This clonotype was detected ten times or more. V is TRBV12-3 or TRBV12-4 and J is TRBJ1-1, with D tentatively TRBD1 (5 bases). With 3 bases removed from V and 6 bases from J, the gap between germline ends came to 11 bases. The CDR3 consists of 13 residues. The DNA of the CDR3 is TGTGCCAGCAGTTTGACGGGGGAGCCTGAAGCTTTCTTT. It specifies CASSLTGEPEAFF.

This chain links TRBV5-4 with TRBJ2-1; perhaps TRBD1 as D (9 bases). The V end lost 4 bases, the J end lost 5 bases, and 19 bases lay between the germline ends. Germline CDR1 is SGHNT and CDR2 is YYREEE (reference sequence). The CDR3 runs to 16 residues. The CDR3, as DNA: TGTGCCAGCAGCCCGGGAGGGGACAGGGCGAACAATGAGCAGTTCTTC. It yields the protein CASSPGGDRANNEQFF.

J is TRBJ2-2 and V is TRBV6-2 or TRBV6-3, with TRBD1 as a possible D gene (6 bases). The germline V gene encodes CDR1 MNHEY and CDR2 SVGEGT. V dropped 6 bases and J dropped 3 bases, with 14 bases sitting between them. The length of the CDR3 is 15 residues. DNA for the CDR3: TGTGCCAGCAGCCTCGCGGACAGTTACACCGGGGAGCTGTTTTTT. Amino acid sequence: CASSLADSYTGELFF.

This clonotype came up a few times. The chain is built from TRBV29-1 and TRBJ1-5; no clear D. The V and J ends lost 5 bases and 2 bases respectively, with 13 bases between them. Germline CDR1 reads SQVTM; CDR2 reads ANQGSEA. The CDR3 length is 14 residues. In nucleotides, the CDR3 is TGCAGCGTTTCGGGAAGCCAGGGCAATCAGCCCCAGCATTTT. Its protein is CSVSGSQGNQPQHF. Full variable domain (outside the CDR3, taken from reference TRBV29-1 and TRBJ1-5): SAVISQKPSRDICQRGTSLTIQCQVDSQVTMMFWYRQQPGQSLTLIATANQGSEATYESGFVIDKFPISRPNLTFSTLTVSNMSPEDSSIYLCSVSGSQGNQPQHFGDGTRLSIL.

The table lists this clonotype with a few counts. This rearrangement joins TRBV20-1 to TRBJ1-5; D remains unclear. The V end lost 6 bases, the J end lost 2 bases, and 11 bases lay between the germline ends. Germline V gene lookup returns CDR1 DFQATT and CDR2 SNEGSKA (reference sequence). The CDR3 contains 13 residues. CDR3: CSAAESGNQPQHF. CDR3 in DNA: TGCAGTGCGGCGGAGAGTGGCAATCAGCCCCAGCATTTT.